The T cell receptor (beta chain) under discussion was sequenced for a study of blood T cell repertoires in COVID-19. About the study: Two negative PCRs, clearance, or symptom resolution had been documented for recovered Cohort 3 donors. Sources were T cells, B-cell-depleted T cells, or PBMCs; the material itself was cDNA or gDNA. Both acute and convalescent COVID-19 samples were obtained from the United States, Italy and Spain.

Notes on this clone: The junction departs from the called germline gene at one end, perhaps through a read error.

Participants were aged about 18 to 89 years, lived in over 20 US areas, and enrolled virtually. The CDR3 loop spans 16 amino acids. CDR1 is MGHRA, CDR2 YSYEKL, per germline. Assay used: immunoSEQ multiplex PCR; TCRdb lists only in-frame clones, some missing. This table holds hundreds of thousands of clones, less than 90% found once. This chain connects TRBV4-1 to TRBJ1-2; possible D gene TRBD1, 5 bases. Sequencing was carried out using PBMCs or T cells enriched from blood (not recorded which). The clonotype originates from a woman aged 45 to 65 in a cohort exposed to, infected with or recovered from COVID-19 (not recorded which). CDR3 residues: CASSQIPFRGPHPAHF. The CDR3 coding sequence is TGCGCCAGCAGCCAAATTCCATTTAGGGGTCCACACCCGGCACACTTC.